The sequence of this TCR beta chain was determined in a study of blood T cell repertoires in COVID-19. Background on the study: T cells, B-cell-depleted T cells, or PBMCs provided the cDNA or gDNA that served as material.

In the original analysis: The assay estimated nucleated cells by amplifying reference gene primers. Assay used: immunoSEQ multiplex PCR; TCRdb lists only in-frame clones, some missing. The D gene and trimming were derived from the DNA, and the V and J assignments and clone size from that table. The top ten hold about 1.4% of the sample, which has roughly 400,000 clones, 88% seen once. The ends lost 4 bases at V and 2 bases at J; junction bases unmatched: 8. This CDR3 has 16 residues. CDR1 is SGHNT, CDR2 YYREEE, per germline (reference sequence). Participants, about 18 to 100 years old, spanned around 26 US areas. Participants in the exposed group had met a COVID-19 case in the 2 weeks before joining the study.

The receptor was isolated from a woman under 30 who had been exposed to COVID-19. The gene calls are TRBV5-4 and TRBJ2-2; 7 bases map to TRBD1. Source material: PBMCs or T cells enriched from blood (not recorded which). CDR3 loop: CASSRIQGTNTGELFF. CDR3 coding DNA: TGTGCCAGCAGCCGGATACAGGGGACCAACACCGGGGAGCTGTTTTTT.